This record looks at one T cell receptor beta chain sequence and its context. The specificity of this receptor is unknown. Qualities for individual bases were not recorded, and no much larger clone is one base off. Each PCR received spiked-in synthetic TCR analog templates so that absolute template abundance could be estimated from read counts. The immunoSEQ assay used bias-controlled V and J gene primers to amplify TCRbeta CDR3 regions from genomic DNA. Rearranged TCRbeta segments were sequenced at approximately 20X coverage. The study's processing was this. Clustering was used to correct sequencing errors, and CDR3s were annotated against IMGT so that V, D and J genes could be assigned. Only productive TCRbeta rearrangements were used in downstream analyses, excluding out-of-frame or stop-codon sequences. Clonality was computed as one minus Shannon entropy normalized by the log of the number of unique productive sequences. Fisher's exact test with Benjamini-Hochberg correction, at a threshold of adjusted p below 0.01, was used to find clones that differed between time points or between blood and tumor. The immuneACCESS repertoire file appears here via TCRdb, limited to in-frame rearrangements. These files lack a portion of the clones; in checked studies, under half of the deficit traces to unresolved V genes, and the cause of the others is not known. V, J and clone size are those of that table, while D and trimming were read from the DNA. The sample records over 14,000 clones, 88% of which are singletons. The ten largest clonotypes hold roughly 15% of the sample.

This entry belongs to a study of PD-L1 blockade in urothelial cancer (dated by TCRdb to 2016 to 2017). Regarding the study in general: Every patient began therapy around 2014 and was given atezolizumab 1,200 mg intravenously every 3 weeks. About 90% of the roughly 29 patients were identified as males with urothelial cancer of bladder origin, and a prior smoking history was reported by 18 of 29 patients. Patients had an ECOG performance status of 0 or 1 and had received between 0 and 3 prior chemotherapy regimens. Blood samples were analyzed at two time points: 3 weeks after treatment start (second dose) and 6 weeks after treatment start. Blood samples yielded a median of roughly 150,000 T cells and 65,000 to 95,000 unique TCRs, with median clonality 0.080. Somatic, immune and clinical correlates of response to PD-L1 blockade with atezolizumab in urothelial cancer were the focus of an exploratory multi-omic analysis. TCR sequencing covered pretreatment tumor samples and matched, serially collected peripheral blood taken before and after atezolizumab treatment. Durable clinical benefit meant progression-free survival longer than 6 months, and TCR features were also tested against progression-free and overall survival. In the same patients, whole exome sequencing and RNA sequencing of pretreatment tumors were performed in addition to TCR sequencing. Durable clinical benefit was achieved by nine patients and was not achieved by 20 patients. Pretreatment blood TCR-seq was available for 30 or so patients, at least one posttreatment blood collection was obtained for around 25 patients, and tumor TCR-seq was available for around 25 patients.

There are 13 amino acids in the CDR3, from cysteine to phenylalanine inclusive. The entry retains the CDR3 DNA only, 39 bases that are in frame from base 1. The germline V gene (reference sequence) gives CDR1 as MNHEY and CDR2 as SMNVEV. V lost 2 bases and J lost 6 bases; the stretch between them is 11 bases long. Broad study findings and their caveats: A pretreatment peripheral blood TCR clonality below the median was linked to improved progression-free and overall survival. Among patients with durable benefit, tumor-associated TCR clones showed greater expansion in peripheral blood 3 weeks after treatment started (n ≈ 21, p = 0.022). Because the sample size was small (n of about 27) and many exploratory analyses were performed, the results are intended to be hypothesis-generating.

A cohort of about 30 patients with locally advanced or metastatic urothelial carcinoma, treated at Memorial Sloan Kettering on a trial protocol, was included. Peripheral blood mononuclear cells were collected pretreatment and during treatment, at between 1 and 8 total time points per patient. The Qiagen DNeasy Blood extraction kit was used to purify genomic DNA from total PBMCs and tumor samples. PBMCs were collected pretreatment and during treatment, and were isolated and stored as previously described. The rearrangement joined TRBV27 to TRBJ2-7; too little of a D gene remains to name it. This TCR derives from a man aged 65-85 years with urothelial cancer. Material: PBMCs, obtained around atezolizumab (anti-PD-L1) treatment. The CDR3 loop reads CASSLAGVREQYF. Here is the DNA: TGTGCCAGCAGTTTAGCTGGAGTTCGCGAGCAGTACTTC.